This TCR beta chain was obtained from a study of CD8 T cells in ankylosing spondylitis. Germline V CDR1 and CDR2: MNHEY, SVGEGT. This CDR3 comprises 15 residues. Germline trimming cut 6 bases from V and 8 bases from J; bases unmatched to any gene: 14. Study-level results: Blood of patients with ankylosing spondylitis appeared to be characterized by a TCR beta motif of several highly homologous variants.

TCRdb used MiXCR to reprocess the 5' RACE reads, holding one entry per CDR3 protein. The table lists a few hundred thousand distinct CDR3 sequences, 20% to 25% of them singletons, with 16% in the top ten. As for this clonotype: Its antigen is not known.

The origin of this receptor is a male donor with ankylosing spondylitis. Source material: blood, either unsorted or a sorted T cell fraction (not recorded which). This sequence joins TRBV6-2 or TRBV6-3 and TRBJ2-5, with TRBD1 matching 8 bases. The CDR3 protein is CASSNRGESRSTQYF. CDR3 bases: TGTGCCAGCAGCAACAGGGGGGAGAGTCGGTCTACCCAGTACTTC.